A single TCR beta chain is shown here with its context. What it binds is unknown. TCR beta CDR3 amplification used RNA transcripts. RT-PCR with HTBI primers came first, then second-round multiplex PCR. TCRdb independently ran MiXCR on the multiplex PCR reads; one entry per CDR3 protein. The sample has fewer than 600,000 distinct CDR3 sequences; around an eighth are singletons. PBMCs came from approximately 9.6 ml of fresh peripheral blood. The data were taken from a study of Graves' ophthalmopathy and Graves' hyperthyroidism. General study findings and limits: Sensitivity of 87.88% and specificity of around 76% were achieved when a 13-signature model separated ophthalmopathy from stable hyperthyroidism.

The CDR3 runs 14 residues. Trimming removed 6 bases from V and 5 bases from J, with 19 bases in between. CDR1 and CDR2 from the germline V gene are SQVTM and ANQGSEA. The sequence was collected from a woman aged 25 to 39 with Graves' ophthalmopathy. The chain uses TRBV29-1 and TRBJ2-5; either TRBD1 or TRBD2 may fit D (6 bases each). Sample: blood. The CDR3 sequence: CSVVLWGAGETQYF. The CDR3 DNA reads TGCAGCGTGGTTTTGTGGGGGGCCGGGGAGACCCAGTACTTC.